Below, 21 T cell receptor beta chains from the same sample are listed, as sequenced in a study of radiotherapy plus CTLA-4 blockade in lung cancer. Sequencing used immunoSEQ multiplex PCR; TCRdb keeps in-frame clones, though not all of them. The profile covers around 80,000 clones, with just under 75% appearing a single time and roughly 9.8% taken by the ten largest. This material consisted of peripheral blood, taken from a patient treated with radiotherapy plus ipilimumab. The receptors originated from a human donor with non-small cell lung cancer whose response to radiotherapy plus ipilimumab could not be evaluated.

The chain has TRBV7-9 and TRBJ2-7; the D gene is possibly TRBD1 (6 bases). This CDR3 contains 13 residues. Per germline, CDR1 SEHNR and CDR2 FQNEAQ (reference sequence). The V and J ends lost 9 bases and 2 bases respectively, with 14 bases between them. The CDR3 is CASTSQGPYEQYF. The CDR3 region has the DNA TGTGCCAGTACGTCACAGGGTCCCTACGAGCAGTACTTC.

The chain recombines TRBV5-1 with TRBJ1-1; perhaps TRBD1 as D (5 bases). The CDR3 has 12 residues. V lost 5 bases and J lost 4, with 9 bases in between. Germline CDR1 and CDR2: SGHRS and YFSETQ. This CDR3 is CASRSGGTEAFF. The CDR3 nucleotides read TGCGCCAGCAGGTCGGGGGGCACTGAAGCTTTCTTT.

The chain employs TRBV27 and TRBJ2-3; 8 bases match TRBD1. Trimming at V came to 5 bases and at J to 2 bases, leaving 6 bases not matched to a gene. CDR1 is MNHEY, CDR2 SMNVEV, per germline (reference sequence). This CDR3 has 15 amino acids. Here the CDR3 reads CASSPRDRLTDTQYF. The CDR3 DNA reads TGTGCCAGCAGTCCCCGGGACAGGCTCACAGATACGCAGTATTTT.

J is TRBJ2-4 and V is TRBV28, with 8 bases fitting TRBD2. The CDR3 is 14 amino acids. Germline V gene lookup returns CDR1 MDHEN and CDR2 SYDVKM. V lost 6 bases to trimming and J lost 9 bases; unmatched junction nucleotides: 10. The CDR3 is CASSPGGPGAIQYF. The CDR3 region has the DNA TGTGCCAGCAGCCCGGGGGGGCCGGGGGCCATTCAGTACTTC.

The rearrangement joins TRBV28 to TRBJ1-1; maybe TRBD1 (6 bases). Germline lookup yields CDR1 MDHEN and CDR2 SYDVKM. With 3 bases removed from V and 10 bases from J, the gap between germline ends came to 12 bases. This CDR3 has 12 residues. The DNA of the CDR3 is TGTGCCAGCAGTTTCCGGGACAATCGAGCTTTCTTT. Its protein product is CASSFRDNRAFF. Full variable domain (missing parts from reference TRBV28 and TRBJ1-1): DVKVTQSSRYLVKRTGEKVFLECVQDMDHENMFWYRQDPGLGLRLIYFSYDVKMKEKGDIPEGYSVSREKKERFSLILESASTNQTSMYLCASSFRDNRAFFGQGTRLTVV.

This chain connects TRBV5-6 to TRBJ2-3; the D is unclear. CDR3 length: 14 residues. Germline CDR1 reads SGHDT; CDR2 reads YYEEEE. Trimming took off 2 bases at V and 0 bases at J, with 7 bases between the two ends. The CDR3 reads CASSLSLSTDTQYF. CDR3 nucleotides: TGTGCCAGCAGCTTATCCCTGAGCACAGATACGCAGTATTTT.

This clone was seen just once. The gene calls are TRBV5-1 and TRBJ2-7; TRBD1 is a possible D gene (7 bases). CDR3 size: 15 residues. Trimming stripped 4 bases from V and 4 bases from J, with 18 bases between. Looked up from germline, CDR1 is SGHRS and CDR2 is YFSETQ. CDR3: CASSPAGRGVYEQYF. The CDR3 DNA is TGCGCCAGCAGCCCGGCGGGCAGGGGGGTATACGAGCAGTACTTC.

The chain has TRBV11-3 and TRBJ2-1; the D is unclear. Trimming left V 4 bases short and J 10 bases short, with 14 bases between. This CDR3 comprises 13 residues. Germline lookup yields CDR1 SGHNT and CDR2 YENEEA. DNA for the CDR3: TGTGCCAGCAGCTCCTCCCGACTCACCGAGCAGTTCTTC. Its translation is CASSSSRLTEQFF.

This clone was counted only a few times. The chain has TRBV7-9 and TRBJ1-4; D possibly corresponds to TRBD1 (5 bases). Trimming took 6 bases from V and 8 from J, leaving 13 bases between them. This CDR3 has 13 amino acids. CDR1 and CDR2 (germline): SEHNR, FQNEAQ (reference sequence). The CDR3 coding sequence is TGTGCCAGCAGTGTTTCCCCAGGGGAAAAACTGTTTTTT. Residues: CASSVSPGEKLFF.

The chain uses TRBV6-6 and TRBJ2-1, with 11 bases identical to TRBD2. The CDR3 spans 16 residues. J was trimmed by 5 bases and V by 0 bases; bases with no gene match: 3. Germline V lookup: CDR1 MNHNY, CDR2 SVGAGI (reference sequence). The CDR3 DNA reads TGTGCCAGCAGTTACTCGGCTAGCGGGAGGAACAATGAGCAGTTCTTC. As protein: CASSYSASGRNNEQFF.

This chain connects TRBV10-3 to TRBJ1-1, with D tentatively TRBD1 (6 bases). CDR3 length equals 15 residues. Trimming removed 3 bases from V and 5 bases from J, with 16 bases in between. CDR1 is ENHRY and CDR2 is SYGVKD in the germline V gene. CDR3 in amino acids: CAISEQGWLRTEAFF. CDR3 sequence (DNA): TGTGCCATCAGTGAACAGGGATGGTTGAGGACTGAAGCTTTCTTT.

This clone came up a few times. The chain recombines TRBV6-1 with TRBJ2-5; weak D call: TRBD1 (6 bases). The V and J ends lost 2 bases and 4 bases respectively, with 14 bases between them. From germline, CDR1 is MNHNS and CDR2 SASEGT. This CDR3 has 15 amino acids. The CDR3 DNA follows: TGTGCCAGCAGTGAATGGCAGGGGCACGGAGAGACCCAGTACTTC. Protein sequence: CASSEWQGHGETQYF.

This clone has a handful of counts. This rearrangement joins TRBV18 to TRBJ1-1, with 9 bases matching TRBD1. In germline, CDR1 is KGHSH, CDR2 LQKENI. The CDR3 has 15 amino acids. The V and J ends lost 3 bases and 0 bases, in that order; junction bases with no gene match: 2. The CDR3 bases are TGTGCCAGCTCACCCAGACAGGGGGTGAACACTGAAGCTTTCTTT. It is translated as CASSPRQGVNTEAFF.

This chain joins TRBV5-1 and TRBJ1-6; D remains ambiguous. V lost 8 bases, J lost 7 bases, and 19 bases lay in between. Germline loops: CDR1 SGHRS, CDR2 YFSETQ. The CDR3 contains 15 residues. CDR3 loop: CASTEEVFGNSPLHF. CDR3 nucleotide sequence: TGCGCCAGTACCGAGGAGGTCTTTGGGAATTCACCCCTCCACTTT.

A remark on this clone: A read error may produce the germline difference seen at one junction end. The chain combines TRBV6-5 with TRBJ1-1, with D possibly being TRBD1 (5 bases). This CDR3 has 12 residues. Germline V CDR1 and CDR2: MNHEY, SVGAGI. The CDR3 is CAISESRAQAFF. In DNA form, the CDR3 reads TGTGCCATCAGTGAGTCCAGGGCACAAGCTTTCTTT.

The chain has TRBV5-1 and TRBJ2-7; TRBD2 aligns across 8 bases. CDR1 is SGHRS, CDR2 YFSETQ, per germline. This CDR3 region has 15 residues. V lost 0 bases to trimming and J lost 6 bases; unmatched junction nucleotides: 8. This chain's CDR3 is CASSLVAGGASEQYF. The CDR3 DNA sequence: TGCGCCAGCAGCTTGGTTGCCGGGGGGGCCTCCGAGCAGTACTTC.

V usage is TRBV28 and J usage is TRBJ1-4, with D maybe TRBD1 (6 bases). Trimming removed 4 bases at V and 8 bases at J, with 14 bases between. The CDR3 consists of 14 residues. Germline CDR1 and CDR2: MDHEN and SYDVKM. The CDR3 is CASSSRRGGEKLFF. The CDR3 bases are TGTGCCAGCAGTTCCCGAAGGGGGGGAGAAAAACTGTTTTTT.

As DNA, the CDR3 is TGTGCCATCAGTAACCTTGGGACAGGGGGATTCTCTGGAAACACCATATATTTT. This translates into CAISNLGTGGFSGNTIYF. The chain joins TRBV10-3 to TRBJ1-3, with 11 bases aligning to TRBD1. Germline CDR1 ENHRY, CDR2 SYGVKD. The CDR3 covers 18 residues. The ends lost 5 bases at V and 0 bases at J; junction bases unmatched: 9.

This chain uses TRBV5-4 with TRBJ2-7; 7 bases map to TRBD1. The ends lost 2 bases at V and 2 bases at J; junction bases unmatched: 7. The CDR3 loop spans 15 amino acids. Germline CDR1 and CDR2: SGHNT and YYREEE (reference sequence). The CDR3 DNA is TGTGCCAGCAGCTTCTGGGACAGAGATACCTACGAGCAGTACTTC. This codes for CASSFWDRDTYEQYF.

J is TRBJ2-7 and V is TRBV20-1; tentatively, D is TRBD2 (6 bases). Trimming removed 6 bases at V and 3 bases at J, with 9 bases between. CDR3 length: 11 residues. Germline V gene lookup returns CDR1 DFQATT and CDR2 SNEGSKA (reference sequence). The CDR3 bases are TGCAGTGCGTCCGGGGGCTACGAGCAGTACTTC. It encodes CSASGGYEQYF.

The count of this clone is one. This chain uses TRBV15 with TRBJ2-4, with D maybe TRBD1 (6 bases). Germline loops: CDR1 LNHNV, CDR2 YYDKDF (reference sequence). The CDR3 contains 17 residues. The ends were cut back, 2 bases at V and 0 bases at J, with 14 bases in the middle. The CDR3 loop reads CATSRSRQETAKNIQYF. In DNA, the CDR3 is TGTGCCACCAGCAGATCTAGACAGGAGACAGCCAAAAACATTCAGTACTTC.